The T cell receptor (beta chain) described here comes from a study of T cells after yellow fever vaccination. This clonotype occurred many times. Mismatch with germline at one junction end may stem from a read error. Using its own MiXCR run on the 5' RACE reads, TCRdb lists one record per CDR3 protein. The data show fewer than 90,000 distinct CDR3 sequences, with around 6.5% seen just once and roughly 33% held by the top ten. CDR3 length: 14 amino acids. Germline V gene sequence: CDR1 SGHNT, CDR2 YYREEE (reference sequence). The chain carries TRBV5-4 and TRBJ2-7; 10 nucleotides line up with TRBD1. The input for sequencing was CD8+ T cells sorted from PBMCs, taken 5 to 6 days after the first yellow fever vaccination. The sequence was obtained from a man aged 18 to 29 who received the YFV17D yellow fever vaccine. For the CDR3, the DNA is TGCGCCAGCTCCTCAGGGACAGGGGTGTACGAGCAGTACTTC. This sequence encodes CASSSGTGVYEQYF.